This T cell receptor beta chain was sequenced for a study of blood T cell repertoires in COVID-19. Study-level background: Acute-phase and convalescent COVID-19 samples originated in the United States, Italy and Spain.

With respect to this clone: The junction shows a germline mismatch at one end, possibly a read error.

Produced via immunoSEQ multiplex PCR; TCRdb's table is partial and in-frame only. Of about 190,000 clones listed, about 90% were seen once; the top ten hold about 0.58%. The CDR3 is made up of 14 amino acids. Looked up from germline, CDR1 is MNHEY and CDR2 is SMNVEV (reference sequence). The sample was peripheral blood. This sequence was found in a man aged 50 or older with acute or convalescent COVID-19. The chain links TRBV27 to TRBJ2-3, with D perhaps matching TRBD1 (5 bases). DNA for the CDR3: TGTGCCAGCAGTTCCCCCGCGGACACATATACGCAGTATTTT. It specifies CASSSPADTYTQYF.